This T cell receptor beta chain was sequenced in a study of shared clonotypes between healthy human individuals. Study overall: The study used three CD4 naive, three CD4 memory, two CD8 naive and one CD8 memory plate per donor.

CD45RO negativity and positive selection for CCR7 defined naive CD8 cells, a population that excluded terminally differentiated effector memory CD45RA+ cells. Whole-study results and caveats: Non-shared clonotypes had lower generation probabilities than clonotypes shared by all four sorted-subset donors. Memory subsets had estimated richness that was generally smaller than that of naive subsets.

Sequencing was performed with immunoSEQ multiplex PCR; in TCRdb, only in-frame clones are kept and a portion is missing. The sample records roughly 2,000,000 clones, approximately 94% being singletons. CDR1 and CDR2 from the germline V gene are SGHNT and YENEEA. CDR3 length equals 12 residues. The V and J ends lost 0 bases and 7 bases respectively, with 4 bases between them. A note on this clone: Its antigen is still unknown.

The sequence was collected from a man younger than 30 in good health. The chain carries TRBV11-3 and TRBJ2-1; no definite D call. The sequenced sample consisted of naive CD8+ T cells sorted from blood. CDR3 in amino acids: CASSLDFNEQFF. The CDR3 DNA sequence: TGTGCCAGCAGCTTAGATTTTAATGAGCAGTTCTTC.